This T cell receptor (beta chain) was retrieved from a study of cytomegalovirus exposure and HLA in healthy donors. General study findings and limits: Per a prior analysis, the majority of TCR beta V segments were productive roughly 87% or roughly 30% of the time.

Use of 60 Vbeta and 13 Jbeta primers characterized the PCR. Clones were sequenced by immunoSEQ multiplex PCR, and TCRdb holds only the in-frame ones, with some missing. The table shows fewer than 200,000 clones, with about 85% occurring only once. The CDR3 has 13 amino acids. Germline V CDR1 and CDR2: MDHEN, SYDVKM. With V trimmed by 7 bases and J by 9 bases, 11 bases remained unmatched. A remark on this clone: Its antigen is currently unknown.

The receptor was derived from a woman between 50 and 59 years old in good health and CMV-seropositive. The V gene is TRBV28, the J gene TRBJ2-7; TRBD2 agrees at 8 bases. The sequenced sample consisted of PBMCs. This CDR3 is CASTLSGEAGQYF. DNA of the CDR3: TGTGCCAGCACCCTTAGCGGGGAAGCCGGGCAGTACTTC.